Listed here are 8 T cell receptor beta chains from one sample, sequenced in a study of blood T cell repertoires in COVID-19. The table came from immunoSEQ multiplex PCR; TCRdb's copy has only in-frame clones and leaves some out. The table includes under 350,000 clones, more than 85% detected once. The sample comprised peripheral blood. The source of these receptors is a man in his sixties or seventies with acute or convalescent COVID-19.

The rearrangement joins TRBV18 to TRBJ2-1; TRBD2 might be the D (6 bases). Looked up from germline, CDR1 is KGHSH and CDR2 is LQKENI. The germline V and J ends were trimmed by 6 bases and 8 bases, with 23 bases remaining between them. The CDR3 covers 16 residues. This chain's CDR3 is CASSLTPKTTGDEQFF. CDR3 coding DNA: TGTGCCAGCTCTCTGACACCTAAGACGACGGGGGATGAGCAGTTCTTC.

The J gene is TRBJ1-1, the V gene TRBV2; D might be TRBD1 (5 bases). Germline lookup yields CDR1 SNHLY and CDR2 FYNNEI. The CDR3 extends over 13 amino acids. Deletions cut 6 bases from V and 4 bases from J, with 12 bases between. The CDR3 DNA sequence: TGTGCCAGCAGCCCCAGGGAATTCACTGAAGCTTTCTTT. Translated: CASSPREFTEAFF.

The chain joins TRBV19 to TRBJ1-2; D ambiguous. V was cut by 3 bases and J by 4 bases, with 6 bases left in between. Germline V lookup: CDR1 LNHDA, CDR2 SQIVND (reference sequence). The CDR3 is 12 residues long. CDR3: CASSMIGYGYTF. Here the CDR3 DNA reads TGTGCCAGTAGTATGATCGGCTATGGCTACACCTTC.

The rearrangement links TRBV29-1 to TRBJ2-5, with 9 bases matching TRBD1. The junction had 7 bases not matched to a gene; V was cut back by 8 bases and J by 3 bases. CDR3 length: 13 amino acids. The germline V gene has CDR1 SQVTM and CDR2 ANQGSEA. CDR3 sequence (DNA): TGCAGCACCTTGACAGGGGGGGAAGAGACCCAGTACTTC. Its protein product is CSTLTGGEETQYF.

CDR3 coding DNA: TGTGCCAACAGCCAGGGGCCCCCCAACTATGGCTACACCTTC. Translating it yields CANSQGPPNYGYTF. The chain employs TRBV28 and TRBJ1-2, with TRBD1 as a possible D gene (6 bases). Trimming removed 10 bases from V and 2 bases from J, with 17 bases in between. Germline V CDR1 and CDR2: MDHEN, SYDVKM. The CDR3 loop spans 14 amino acids.

The rearrangement joins TRBV11-1 to TRBJ1-2; 12 nucleotides match TRBD1. This CDR3 is built from 15 residues. V shed 3 bases, J shed 3 bases, and the junction held 2 bases outside the gene matches. The germline CDR1 and CDR2 sequences are SGHAT and FQDESV (reference sequence). The chain's CDR3 is CASSLGQGAYYGYTF. CDR3 DNA sequence: TGTGCCAGCAGCTTGGGACAGGGGGCGTACTATGGCTACACCTTC.

CDR3 amino acids: CASSKEPGNQPQHF. CDR3 nucleotides: TGTGCCAGCAGCAAAGAGCCGGGAAATCAGCCCCAGCATTTT. The chain recombines TRBV21-1 with TRBJ1-5. TRBV21-1 is deemed a pseudogene. The CDR3 loop spans 14 amino acids.

A single count supports this clone. The V call is TRBV29-1, the J call TRBJ2-1; D is unclear. Germline lookup yields CDR1 SQVTM and CDR2 ANQGSEA. The CDR3 is made up of 14 amino acids. Trimming stripped 8 bases from V and 3 bases from J, with 17 bases between. DNA for the CDR3: TGCAGCTATACCCGGCCGGAGAACTACAATGAGCAGTTCTTC. Translated, it gives CSYTRPENYNEQFF.